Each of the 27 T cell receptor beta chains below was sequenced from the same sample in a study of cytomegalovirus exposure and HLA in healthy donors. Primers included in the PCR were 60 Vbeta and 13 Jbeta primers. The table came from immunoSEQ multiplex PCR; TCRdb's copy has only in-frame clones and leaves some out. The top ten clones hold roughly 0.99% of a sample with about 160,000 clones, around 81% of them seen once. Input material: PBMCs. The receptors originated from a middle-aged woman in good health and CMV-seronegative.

The CDR3 DNA is TGTGCCAGTAGTTCCGGCAGGGGGACGAGCAATCAGCCCCAGCATTTT. Residues: CASSSGRGTSNQPQHF. The chain has TRBV19 and TRBJ1-5; 7 bases are a match to TRBD1. CDR1 and CDR2 from the germline V gene are LNHDA and SQIVND (reference sequence). The CDR3 extends over 16 amino acids. V lost 5 bases and J lost 1; bases outside the gene matches: 8.

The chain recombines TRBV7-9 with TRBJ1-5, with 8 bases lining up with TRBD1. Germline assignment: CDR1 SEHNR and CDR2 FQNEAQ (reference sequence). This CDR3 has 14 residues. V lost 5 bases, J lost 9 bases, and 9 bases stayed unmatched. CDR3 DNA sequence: TGTGCCAGCAGCCCCGGACAGGGTTTGGGGCCCCAGCATTTT. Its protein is CASSPGQGLGPQHF. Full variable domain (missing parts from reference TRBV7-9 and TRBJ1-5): DTGVSQNPRHKITKRGQNVTFRCDPISEHNRLYWYRQTLGQGPEFLTYFQNEAQLEKSRLLSDRFSAERPKGSFSTLEIQRTEQGDSAMYLCASSPGQGLGPQHFGDGTRLSIL.

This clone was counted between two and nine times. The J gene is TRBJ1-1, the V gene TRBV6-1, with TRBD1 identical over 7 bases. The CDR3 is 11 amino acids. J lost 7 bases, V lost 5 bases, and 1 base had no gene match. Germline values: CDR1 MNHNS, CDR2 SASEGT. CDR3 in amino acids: CASSRQGEAFF. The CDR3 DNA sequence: TGTGCCAGCAGTCGACAGGGTGAAGCTTTCTTT.

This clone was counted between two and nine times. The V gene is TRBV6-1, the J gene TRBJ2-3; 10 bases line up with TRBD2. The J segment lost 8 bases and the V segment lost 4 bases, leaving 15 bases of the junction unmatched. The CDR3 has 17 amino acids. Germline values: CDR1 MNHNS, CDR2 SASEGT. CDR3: CASSGHPGLADFTTQYF. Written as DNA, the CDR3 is TGTGCCAGCAGTGGCCACCCTGGACTAGCGGATTTTACTACGCAGTATTTT.

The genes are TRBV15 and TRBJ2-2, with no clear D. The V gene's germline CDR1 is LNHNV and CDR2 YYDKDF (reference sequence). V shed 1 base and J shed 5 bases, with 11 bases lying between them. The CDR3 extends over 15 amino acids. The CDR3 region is CATSRGVGGTGELFF. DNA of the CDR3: TGTGCCACCAGCAGAGGGGTAGGCGGAACCGGGGAGCTGTTTTTT.

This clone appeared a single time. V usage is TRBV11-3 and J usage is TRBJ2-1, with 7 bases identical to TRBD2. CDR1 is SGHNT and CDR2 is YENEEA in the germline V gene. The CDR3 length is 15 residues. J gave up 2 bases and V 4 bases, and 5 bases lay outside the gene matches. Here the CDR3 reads CASSYREGTYNEQFF. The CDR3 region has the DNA TGTGCCAGCAGCTATAGGGAGGGCACCTACAATGAGCAGTTCTTC.

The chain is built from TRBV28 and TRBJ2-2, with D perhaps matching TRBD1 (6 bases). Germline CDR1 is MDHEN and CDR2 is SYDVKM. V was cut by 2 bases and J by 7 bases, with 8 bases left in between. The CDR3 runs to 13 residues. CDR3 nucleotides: TGTGCCAGCAGTTTAACAGGGAACGGGGAGCTGTTTTTT. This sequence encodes CASSLTGNGELFF.

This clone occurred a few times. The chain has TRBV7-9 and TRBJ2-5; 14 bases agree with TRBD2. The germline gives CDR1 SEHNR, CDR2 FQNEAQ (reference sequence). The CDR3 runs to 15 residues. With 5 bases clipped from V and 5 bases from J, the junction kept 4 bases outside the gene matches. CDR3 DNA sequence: TGTGCCAGCAGCACGGGACTAGCGGGAGTTGAGACCCAGTACTTC. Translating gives CASSTGLAGVETQYF. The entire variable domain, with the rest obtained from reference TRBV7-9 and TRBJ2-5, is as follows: DTGVSQNPRHKITKRGQNVTFRCDPISEHNRLYWYRQTLGQGPEFLTYFQNEAQLEKSRLLSDRFSAERPKGSFSTLEIQRTEQGDSAMYLCASSTGLAGVETQYFGPGTRLLVL.

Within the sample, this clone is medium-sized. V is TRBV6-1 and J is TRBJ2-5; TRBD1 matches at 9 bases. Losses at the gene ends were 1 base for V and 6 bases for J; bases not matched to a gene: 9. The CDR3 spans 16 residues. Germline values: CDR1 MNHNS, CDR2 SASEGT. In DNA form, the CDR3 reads TGTGCCAGCAGTGAAGAGGGACAGGGACTGGGAAAGACCCAGTACTTC. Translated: CASSEEGQGLGKTQYF.

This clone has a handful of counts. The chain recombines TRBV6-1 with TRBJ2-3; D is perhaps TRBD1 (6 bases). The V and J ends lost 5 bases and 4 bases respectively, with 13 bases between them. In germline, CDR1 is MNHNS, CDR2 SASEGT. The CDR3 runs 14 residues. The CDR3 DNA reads TGTGCCAGCAGTATGACAGGCATGCCAGATACGCAGTATTTT. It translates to CASSMTGMPDTQYF.

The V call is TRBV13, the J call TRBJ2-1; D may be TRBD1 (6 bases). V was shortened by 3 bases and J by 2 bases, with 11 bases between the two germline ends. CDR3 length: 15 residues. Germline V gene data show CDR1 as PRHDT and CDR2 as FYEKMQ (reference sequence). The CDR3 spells CASSFGRGAYNEQFF. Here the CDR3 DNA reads TGTGCCAGCAGCTTTGGCAGGGGTGCCTACAATGAGCAGTTCTTC.

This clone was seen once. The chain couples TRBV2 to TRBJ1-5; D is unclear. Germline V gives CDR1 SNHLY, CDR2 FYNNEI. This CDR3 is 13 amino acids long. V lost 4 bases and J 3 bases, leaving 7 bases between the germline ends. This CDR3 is CASSVHFNQPQHF. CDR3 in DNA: TGTGCCAGCAGTGTCCATTTCAATCAGCCCCAGCATTTT.

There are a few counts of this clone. In DNA form, the CDR3 reads TGTGCCATCAGCCCCTCGTCTGGGCAGAATCAGCCCCAGCATTTT. Translation gives CAISPSSGQNQPQHF. V usage is TRBV10-3 and J usage is TRBJ1-5; D remains unclear. Germline values: CDR1 ENHRY, CDR2 SYGVKD. V gave up 6 bases and J gave up 4 bases, with 16 bases separating them. CDR3 length: 15 residues.

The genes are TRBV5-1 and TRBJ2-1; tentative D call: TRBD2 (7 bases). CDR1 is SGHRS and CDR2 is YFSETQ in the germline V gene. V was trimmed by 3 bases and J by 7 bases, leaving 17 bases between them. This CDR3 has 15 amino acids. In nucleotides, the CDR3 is TGCGCCAGCAGCTCCGGACTAGGGGGGACGAATGAGCAGTTCTTC. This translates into CASSSGLGGTNEQFF.

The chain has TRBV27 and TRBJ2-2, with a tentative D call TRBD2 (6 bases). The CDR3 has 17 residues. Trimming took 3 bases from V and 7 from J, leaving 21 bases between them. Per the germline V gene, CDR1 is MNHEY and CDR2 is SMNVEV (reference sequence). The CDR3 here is CASSFGTLRGGGGELFF. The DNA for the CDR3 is TGTGCCAGCAGTTTCGGGACTCTAAGGGGTGGTGGCGGGGAGCTGTTTTTT.

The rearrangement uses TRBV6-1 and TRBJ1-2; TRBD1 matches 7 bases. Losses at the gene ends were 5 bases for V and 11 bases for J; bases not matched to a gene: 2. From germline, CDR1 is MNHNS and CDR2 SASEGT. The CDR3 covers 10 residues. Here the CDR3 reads CASSKQGYTF. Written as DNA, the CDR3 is TGTGCCAGCAGTAAACAGGGGTACACCTTC.

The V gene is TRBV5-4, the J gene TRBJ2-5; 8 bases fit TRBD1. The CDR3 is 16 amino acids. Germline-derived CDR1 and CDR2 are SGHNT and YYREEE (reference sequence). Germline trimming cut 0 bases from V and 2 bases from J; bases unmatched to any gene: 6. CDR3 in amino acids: CASSLGRTGNQETQYF. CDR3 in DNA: TGTGCCAGCAGCTTGGGTCGGACAGGGAATCAAGAGACCCAGTACTTC.

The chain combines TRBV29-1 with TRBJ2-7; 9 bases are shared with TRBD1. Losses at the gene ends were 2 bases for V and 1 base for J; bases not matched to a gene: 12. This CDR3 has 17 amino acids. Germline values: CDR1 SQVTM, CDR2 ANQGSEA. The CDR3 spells CSVEKGGQGRGSYEQYF. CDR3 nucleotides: TGCAGCGTTGAAAAGGGAGGACAGGGGAGGGGTTCCTACGAGCAGTACTTC.

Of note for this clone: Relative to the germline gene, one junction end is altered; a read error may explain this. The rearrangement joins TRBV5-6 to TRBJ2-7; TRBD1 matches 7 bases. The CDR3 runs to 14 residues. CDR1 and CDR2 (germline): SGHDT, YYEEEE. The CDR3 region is CAGSLVAGGYEQYF. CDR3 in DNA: TGTGCCGGCAGCTTGGTTGCAGGGGGCTACGAGCAGTACTTC.

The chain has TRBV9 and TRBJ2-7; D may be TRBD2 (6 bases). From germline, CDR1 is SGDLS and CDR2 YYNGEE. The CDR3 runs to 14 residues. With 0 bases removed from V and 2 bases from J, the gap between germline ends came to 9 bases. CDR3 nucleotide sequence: TGTGCCAGCAGCGTAGCGGGAGCACCCTACGAGCAGTACTTC. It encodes CASSVAGAPYEQYF.

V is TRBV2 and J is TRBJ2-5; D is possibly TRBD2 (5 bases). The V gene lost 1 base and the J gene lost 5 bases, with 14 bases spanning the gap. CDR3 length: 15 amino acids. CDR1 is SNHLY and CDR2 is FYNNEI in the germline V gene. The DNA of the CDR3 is TGTGCCAGCAGTGAAGACCGTACCTGGGAGGAGACCCAGTACTTC. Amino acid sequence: CASSEDRTWEETQYF.

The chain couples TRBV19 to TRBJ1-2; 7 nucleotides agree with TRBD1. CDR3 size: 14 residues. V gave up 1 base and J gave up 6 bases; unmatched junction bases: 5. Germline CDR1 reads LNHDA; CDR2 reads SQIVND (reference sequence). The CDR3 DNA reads TGTGCCAGTAGTATAGTTACAGGGGCGAATGGCTACACCTTC. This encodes CASSIVTGANGYTF.

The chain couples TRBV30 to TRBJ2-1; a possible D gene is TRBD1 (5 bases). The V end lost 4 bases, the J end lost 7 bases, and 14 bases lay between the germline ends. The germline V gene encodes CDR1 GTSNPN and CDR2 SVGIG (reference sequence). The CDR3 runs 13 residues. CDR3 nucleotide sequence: TGTGCCTGGAAATCAGGGTTGAAAAATGAGCAGTTCTTC. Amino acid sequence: CAWKSGLKNEQFF.

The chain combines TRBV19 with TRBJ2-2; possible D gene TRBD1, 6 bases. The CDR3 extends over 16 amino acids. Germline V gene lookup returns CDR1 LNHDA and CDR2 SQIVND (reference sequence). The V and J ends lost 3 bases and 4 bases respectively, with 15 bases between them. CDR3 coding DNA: TGTGCCAGTAGTATTGGGGGCAGAACTGGCACCGGGGAGCTGTTTTTT. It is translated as CASSIGGRTGTGELFF.

The CDR3 DNA reads as TGCGCCAGCACCCATGGGCAGTTGAACACTGAAGCTTTCTTT. Encoded protein: CASTHGQLNTEAFF. The chain employs TRBV5-1 and TRBJ1-1; D remains ambiguous. The germline V gene has CDR1 SGHRS and CDR2 YFSETQ. This CDR3 has 14 residues. The ends were cut back, 6 bases at V and 0 bases at J, with 12 bases in the middle.

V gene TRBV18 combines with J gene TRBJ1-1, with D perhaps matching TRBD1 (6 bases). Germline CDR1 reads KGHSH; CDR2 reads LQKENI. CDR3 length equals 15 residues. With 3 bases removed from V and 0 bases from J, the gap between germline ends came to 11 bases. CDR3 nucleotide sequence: TGTGCCAGCTCACCCCTAGGGGGATTGAACACTGAAGCTTTCTTT. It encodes CASSPLGGLNTEAFF.

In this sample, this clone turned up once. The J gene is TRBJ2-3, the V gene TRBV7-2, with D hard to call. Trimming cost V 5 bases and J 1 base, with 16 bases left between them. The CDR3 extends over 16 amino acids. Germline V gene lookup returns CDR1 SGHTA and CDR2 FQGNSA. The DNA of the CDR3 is TGTGCCAGCAGCCTTACCGTGTGGCTCCGCACAGATACGCAGTATTTT. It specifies CASSLTVWLRTDTQYF.